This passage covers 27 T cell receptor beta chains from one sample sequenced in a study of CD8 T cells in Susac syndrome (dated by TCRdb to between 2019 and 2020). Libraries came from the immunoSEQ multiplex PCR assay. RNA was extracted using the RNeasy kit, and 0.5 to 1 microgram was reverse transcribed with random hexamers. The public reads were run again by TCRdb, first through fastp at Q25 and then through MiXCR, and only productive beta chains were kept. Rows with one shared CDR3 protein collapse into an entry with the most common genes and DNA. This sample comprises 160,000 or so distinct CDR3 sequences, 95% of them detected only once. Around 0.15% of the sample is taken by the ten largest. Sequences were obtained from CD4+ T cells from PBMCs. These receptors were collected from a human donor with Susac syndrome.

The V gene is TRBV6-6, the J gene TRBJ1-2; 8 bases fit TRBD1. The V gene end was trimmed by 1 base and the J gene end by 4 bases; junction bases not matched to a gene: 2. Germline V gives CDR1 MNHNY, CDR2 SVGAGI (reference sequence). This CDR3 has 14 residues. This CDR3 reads CASSYYGTGYGYTF. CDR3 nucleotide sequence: TGTGCCAGCAGTTACTATGGGACAGGCTATGGCTACACCTTC.

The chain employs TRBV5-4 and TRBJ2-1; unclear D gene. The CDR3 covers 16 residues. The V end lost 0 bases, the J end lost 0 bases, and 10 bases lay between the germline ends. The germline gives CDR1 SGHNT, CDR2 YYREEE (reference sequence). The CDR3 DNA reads TGTGCCAGCAGCTTGGAAGCCTCTAGCTCCTACAATGAGCAGTTCTTC. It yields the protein CASSLEASSSYNEQFF.

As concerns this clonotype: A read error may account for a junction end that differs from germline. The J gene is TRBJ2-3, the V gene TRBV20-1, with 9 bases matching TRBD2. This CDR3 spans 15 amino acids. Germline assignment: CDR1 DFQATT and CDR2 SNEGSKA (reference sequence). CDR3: CSARDGRGGPDTQYF. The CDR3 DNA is TGCAGTGCCAGAGATGGGCGGGGGGGCCCAGATACGCAGTATTTT.

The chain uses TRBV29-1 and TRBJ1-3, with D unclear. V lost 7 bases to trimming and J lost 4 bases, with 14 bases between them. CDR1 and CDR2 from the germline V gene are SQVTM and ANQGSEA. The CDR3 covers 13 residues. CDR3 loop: CSAGVGLGNTIYF. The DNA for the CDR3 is TGCAGCGCCGGGGTAGGGCTCGGAAACACCATATATTTT.

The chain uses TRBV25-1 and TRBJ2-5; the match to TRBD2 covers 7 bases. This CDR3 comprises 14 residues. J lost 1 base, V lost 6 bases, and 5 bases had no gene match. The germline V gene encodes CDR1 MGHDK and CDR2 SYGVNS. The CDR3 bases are TGTGCCAGCAGGGGAGGGCGCTTCCAAGAGACCCAGTACTTC. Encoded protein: CASRGGRFQETQYF.

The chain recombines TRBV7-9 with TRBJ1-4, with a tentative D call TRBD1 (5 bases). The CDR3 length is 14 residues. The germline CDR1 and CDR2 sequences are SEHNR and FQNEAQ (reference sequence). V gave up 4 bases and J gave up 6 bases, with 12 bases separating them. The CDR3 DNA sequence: TGTGCCAGCAGCTCAAGGGGTGGTGATGAAAAACTGTTTTTT. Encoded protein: CASSSRGGDEKLFF. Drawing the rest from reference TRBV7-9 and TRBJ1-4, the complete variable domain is DTGVSQNPRHKITKRGQNVTFRCDPISEHNRLYWYRQTLGQGPEFLTYFQNEAQLEKSRLLSDRFSAERPKGSFSTLEIQRTEQGDSAMYLCASSSRGGDEKLFFGSGTQLSVL.

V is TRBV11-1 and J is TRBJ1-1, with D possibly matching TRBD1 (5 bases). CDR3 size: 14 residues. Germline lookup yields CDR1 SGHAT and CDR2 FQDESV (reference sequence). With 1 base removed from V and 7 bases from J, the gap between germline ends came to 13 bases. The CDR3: CASSLVYRSGEAFF. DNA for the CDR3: TGTGCCAGCAGCTTAGTGTACAGGAGCGGTGAAGCTTTCTTT.

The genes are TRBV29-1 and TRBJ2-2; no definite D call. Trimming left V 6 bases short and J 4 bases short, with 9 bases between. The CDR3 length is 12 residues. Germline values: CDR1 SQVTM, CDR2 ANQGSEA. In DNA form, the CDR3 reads TGCAGCGTCGAGAGGTTCACCGGGGAGCTGTTTTTT. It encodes CSVERFTGELFF.

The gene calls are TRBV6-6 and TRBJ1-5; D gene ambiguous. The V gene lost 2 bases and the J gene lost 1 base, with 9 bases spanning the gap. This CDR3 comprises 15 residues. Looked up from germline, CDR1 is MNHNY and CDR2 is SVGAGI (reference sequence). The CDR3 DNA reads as TGTGCCAGCAGTTACCCCTCGGAGAGCAATCAGCCCCAGCATTTT. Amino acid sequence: CASSYPSESNQPQHF.

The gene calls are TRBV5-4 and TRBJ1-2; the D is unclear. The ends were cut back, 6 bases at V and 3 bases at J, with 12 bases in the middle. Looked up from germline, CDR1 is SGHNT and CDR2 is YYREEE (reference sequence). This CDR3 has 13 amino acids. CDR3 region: CASIGPRDYGYTF. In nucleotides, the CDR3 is TGTGCCAGCATTGGGCCGAGGGACTATGGCTACACCTTC.

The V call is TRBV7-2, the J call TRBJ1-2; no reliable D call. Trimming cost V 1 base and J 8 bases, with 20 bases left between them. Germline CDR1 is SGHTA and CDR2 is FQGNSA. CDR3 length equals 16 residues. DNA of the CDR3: TGTGCCAGCAGCTTAGTATCCCAGAAAACCACTCGGGGCTACACCTTC. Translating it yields CASSLVSQKTTRGYTF.

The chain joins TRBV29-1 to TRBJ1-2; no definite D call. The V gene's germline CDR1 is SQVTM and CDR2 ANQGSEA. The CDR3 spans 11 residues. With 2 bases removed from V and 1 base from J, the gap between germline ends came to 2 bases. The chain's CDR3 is CSVESNYGYTF. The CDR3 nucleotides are TGCAGCGTTGAAAGTAACTATGGCTACACCTTC. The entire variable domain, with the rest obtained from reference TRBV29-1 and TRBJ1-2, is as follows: SAVISQKPSRDICQRGTSLTIQCQVDSQVTMMFWYRQQPGQSLTLIATANQGSEATYESGFVIDKFPISRPNLTFSTLTVSNMSPEDSSIYLCSVESNYGYTFGSGTRLTVV.

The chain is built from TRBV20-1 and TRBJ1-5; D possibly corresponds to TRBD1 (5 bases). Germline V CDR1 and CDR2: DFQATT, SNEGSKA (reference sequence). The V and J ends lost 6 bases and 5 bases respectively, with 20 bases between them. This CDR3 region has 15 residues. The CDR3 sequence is CSALESGTGYQPQHF. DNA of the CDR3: TGCAGTGCCCTAGAGAGCGGGACCGGGTATCAGCCCCAGCATTTT.

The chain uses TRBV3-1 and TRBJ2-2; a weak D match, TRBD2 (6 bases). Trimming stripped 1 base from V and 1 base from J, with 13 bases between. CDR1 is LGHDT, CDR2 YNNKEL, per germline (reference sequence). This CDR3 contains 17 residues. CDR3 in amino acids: CASSQGQLALNTGELFF. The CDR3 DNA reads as TGTGCCAGCAGCCAAGGACAGCTAGCGCTGAACACCGGGGAGCTGTTTTTT.

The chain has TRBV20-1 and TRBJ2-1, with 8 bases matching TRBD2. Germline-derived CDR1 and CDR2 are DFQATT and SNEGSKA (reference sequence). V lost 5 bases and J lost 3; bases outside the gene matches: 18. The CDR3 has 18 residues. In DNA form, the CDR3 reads TGCAGTGCTGGGGATAGGGCAGGTGGCGGGGGGAACTACAATGAGCAGTTCTTC. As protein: CSAGDRAGGGGNYNEQFF.

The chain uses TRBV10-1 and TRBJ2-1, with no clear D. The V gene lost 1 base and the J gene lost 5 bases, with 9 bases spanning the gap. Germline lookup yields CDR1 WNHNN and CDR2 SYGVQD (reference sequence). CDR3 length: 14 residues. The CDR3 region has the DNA TGCGCCAGCAGTGAGTTGGGCAGTAACAATGAGCAGTTCTTC. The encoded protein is CASSELGSNNEQFF.

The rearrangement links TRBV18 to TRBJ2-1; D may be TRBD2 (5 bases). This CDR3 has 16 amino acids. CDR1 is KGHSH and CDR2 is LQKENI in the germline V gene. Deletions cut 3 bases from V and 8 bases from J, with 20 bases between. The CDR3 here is CASSPQDSAFSDEQFF. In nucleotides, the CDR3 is TGTGCCAGCTCACCGCAGGACTCCGCCTTCTCCGATGAGCAGTTCTTC.

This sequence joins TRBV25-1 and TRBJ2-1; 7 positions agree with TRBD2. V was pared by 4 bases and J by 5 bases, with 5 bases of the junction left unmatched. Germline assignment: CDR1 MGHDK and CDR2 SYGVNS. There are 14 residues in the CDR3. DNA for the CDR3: TGTGCCAGCAGTGTTCTGGGAGGGCACAATGAGCAGTTCTTC. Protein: CASSVLGGHNEQFF.

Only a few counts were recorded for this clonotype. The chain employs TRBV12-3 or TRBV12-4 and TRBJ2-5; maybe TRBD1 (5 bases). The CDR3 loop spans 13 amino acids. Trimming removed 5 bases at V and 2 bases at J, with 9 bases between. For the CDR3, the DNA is TGTGCCAGCAGTGGGGCAGCTCAAGAGACCCAGTACTTC. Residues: CASSGAAQETQYF.

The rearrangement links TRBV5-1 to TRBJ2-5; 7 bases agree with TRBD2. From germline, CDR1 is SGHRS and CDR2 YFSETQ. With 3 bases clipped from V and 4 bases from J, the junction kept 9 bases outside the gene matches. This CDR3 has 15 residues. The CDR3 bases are TGCGCCAGCAGCTCCCCGGGACTATCAAGAGAGACCCAGTACTTC. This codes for CASSSPGLSRETQYF.

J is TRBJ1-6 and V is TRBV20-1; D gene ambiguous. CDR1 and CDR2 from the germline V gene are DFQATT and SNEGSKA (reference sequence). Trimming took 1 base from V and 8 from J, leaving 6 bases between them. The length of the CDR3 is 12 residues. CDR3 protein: CSARGTYSPLHF. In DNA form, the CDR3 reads TGCAGTGCTAGAGGGACTTATTCACCCCTCCACTTT.

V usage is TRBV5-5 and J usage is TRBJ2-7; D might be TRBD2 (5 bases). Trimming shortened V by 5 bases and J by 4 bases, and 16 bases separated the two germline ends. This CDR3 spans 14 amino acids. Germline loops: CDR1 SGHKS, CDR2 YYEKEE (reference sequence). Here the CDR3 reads CASRPGPREYEQYF. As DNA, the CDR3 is TGTGCCAGCAGGCCCGGCCCCCGGGAATACGAGCAGTACTTC. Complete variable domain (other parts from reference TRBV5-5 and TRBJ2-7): DAGVTQSPTHLIKTRGQQVTLRCSPISGHKSVSWYQQVLGQGPQFIFQYYEKEERGRGNFPDRFSARQFPNYSSELNVNALLLGDSALYLCASRPGPREYEQYFGPGTRLTVT.

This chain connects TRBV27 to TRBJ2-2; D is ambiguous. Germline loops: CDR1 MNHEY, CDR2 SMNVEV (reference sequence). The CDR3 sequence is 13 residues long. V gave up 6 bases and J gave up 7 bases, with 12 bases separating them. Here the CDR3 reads CASSPQLLGELFF. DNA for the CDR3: TGTGCCAGCAGCCCCCAACTCCTCGGGGAGCTGTTTTTT.

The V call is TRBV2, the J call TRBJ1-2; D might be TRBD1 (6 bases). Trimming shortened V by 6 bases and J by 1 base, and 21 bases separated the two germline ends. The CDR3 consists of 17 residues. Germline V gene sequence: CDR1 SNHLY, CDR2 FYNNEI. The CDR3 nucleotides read TGTGCCAGCAGGGGATACTCTCCTTCAGGGGATAACTATGGCTACACCTTC. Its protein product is CASRGYSPSGDNYGYTF.

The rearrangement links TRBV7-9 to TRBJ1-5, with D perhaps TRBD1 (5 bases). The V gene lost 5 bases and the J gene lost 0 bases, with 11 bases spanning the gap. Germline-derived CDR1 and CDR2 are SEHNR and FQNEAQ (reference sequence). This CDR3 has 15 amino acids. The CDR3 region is CASSGDGSSNQPQHF. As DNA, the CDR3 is TGTGCCAGCAGCGGGGACGGATCTAGCAATCAGCCCCAGCATTTT.

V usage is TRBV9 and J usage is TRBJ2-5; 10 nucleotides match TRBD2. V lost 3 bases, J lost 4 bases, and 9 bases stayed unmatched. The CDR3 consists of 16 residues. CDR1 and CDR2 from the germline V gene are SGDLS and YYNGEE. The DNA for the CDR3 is TGTGCCAGCAGCGAAGAGCGGGGGGGCCTCGGAGAGACCCAGTACTTC. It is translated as CASSEERGGLGETQYF.

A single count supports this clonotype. The CDR3 DNA reads TGTGCCAGCAGCTTAGTGGGAGGGAGAAGAAATTCACCCCTCCACTTT. Translating gives CASSLVGGRRNSPLHF. The V gene is TRBV11-2, the J gene TRBJ1-6, with D unclear. CDR1 SGHAT and CDR2 FQNNGV come from the germline V gene. V was cut by 1 base and J by 7 bases, with 14 bases left in between. The CDR3 loop spans 16 amino acids.